This TCR beta chain was found in a study of blood T cell repertoires in COVID-19 (dated by TCRdb to the early 2020s). About the full investigation: Samples from collaborators originated in the United States, Italy and Spain and spanned both the acute and convalescent phases of COVID-19. A de-identified subject ID, COVID-19 status, age in years and sex were almost always included in the sample metadata. Samples were obtained from the ongoing ImmuneRACE study (first 160 participants) and from 1,254 subjects provided by 6 global collaborators. Where available, HLA class I and class II types were taken from metadata supplied by the sample provider and were not determined by assay-based typing. The repertoires were released in a freely available public database meant as a resource for research on the immune response to SARS-CoV-2. The dataset comprised deeply sampled blood TCRbeta repertoires from subjects exposed to, actively infected with, or recovered from COVID-19. The material from the prospective study consisted of cDNA or gDNA derived from T cells, B-cell-depleted T cells, or PBMCs.

What the work shows at the level of the full study, not this receptor alone: The amount of clinical and demographic metadata varied by source and participant and was provided uncurated.

The CDR3, cysteine through phenylalanine, is 14 amino acids long. Of all the DNA, just the CDR3 is kept, 42 bases in frame from base 1. CDR1 and CDR2 are read off the germline V gene as SGHRS and YFSETQ. Trimming takes 0 bases from V and 3 bases from J, and the germline ends sit 9 bases apart. Whole blood was collected in K2EDTA tubes by collaborating institutions according to the institutions' own protocols. Collaborator samples were shipped for TCRbeta analysis as frozen whole blood, isolated PBMCs, or DNA extracted from either sample type. The immunoSEQ Assay, a bias-controlled multiplex PCR, was used to amplify TCRbeta CDR3 regions from genomic DNA. The original methods were these. Nucleated cell counts per sample were estimated from amplification of reference gene primers within the assay. To quantify the absolute abundance of each unique TCRbeta CDR3 rearrangement, sequence reads were collapsed and filtered. Productive Simpson clonality was computed per sample as the square root of Simpson's diversity index over productive rearrangements. Sourced from immuneACCESS, this table was stored by TCRdb with only in-frame sequences that have V and J called. A share of the clones is absent; for the studies checked, an unresolved V gene accounts for under half, and the remainder has no known explanation. D and trimming were read from the DNA, whereas the V and J calls and clone size are those reported in that table. The sample table lists 93,000 or so clones, over 70% of them with a count of one. The ten biggest clones cover around 13% of the sample.

This clone was found a few times. Its antigen is currently not known. No clone much larger than this one lies a single base away; base qualities are absent. This TCR came from a human donor in a cohort sampled during active or convalescent COVID-19. Sequencing input: peripheral blood. The rearranged chain carries TRBV5-1 and TRBJ1-1; there is no confident call for the D gene. The DNA reads as follows: TGCGCCAGCAGCTTGGATAGATTAGACACTGAAGCTTTCTTT. Translation gives CASSLDRLDTEAFF.